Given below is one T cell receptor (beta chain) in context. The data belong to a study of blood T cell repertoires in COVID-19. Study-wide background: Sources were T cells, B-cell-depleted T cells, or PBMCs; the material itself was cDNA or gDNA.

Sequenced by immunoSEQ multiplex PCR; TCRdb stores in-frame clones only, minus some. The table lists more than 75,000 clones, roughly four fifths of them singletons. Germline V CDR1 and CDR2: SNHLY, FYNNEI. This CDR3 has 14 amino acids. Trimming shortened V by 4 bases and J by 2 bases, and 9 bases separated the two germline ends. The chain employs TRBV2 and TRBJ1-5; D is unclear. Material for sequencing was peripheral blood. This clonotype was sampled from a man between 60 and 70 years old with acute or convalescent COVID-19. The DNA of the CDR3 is TGTGCCAGCAGTGGTAGCGGGGGCAATCAGCCCCAGCATTTT. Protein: CASSGSGGNQPQHF.